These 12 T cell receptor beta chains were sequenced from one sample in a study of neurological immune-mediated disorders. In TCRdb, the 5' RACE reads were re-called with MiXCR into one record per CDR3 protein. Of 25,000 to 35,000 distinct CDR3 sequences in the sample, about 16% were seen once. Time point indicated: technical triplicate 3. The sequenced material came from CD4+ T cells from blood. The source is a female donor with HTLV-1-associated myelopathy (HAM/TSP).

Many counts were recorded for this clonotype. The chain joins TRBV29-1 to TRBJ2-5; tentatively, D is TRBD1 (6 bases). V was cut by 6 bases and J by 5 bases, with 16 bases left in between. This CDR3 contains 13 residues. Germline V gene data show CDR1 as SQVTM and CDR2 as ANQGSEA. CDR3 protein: CSVANTGSETQYF. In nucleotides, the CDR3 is TGCAGCGTGGCCAATACAGGGTCGGAGACCCAGTACTTC.

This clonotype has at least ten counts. The CDR3 DNA reads TGCGCCAGCAGCTTGGCCTCCCGAGGGCAGGATGGCTACACCTTC. Encoded protein: CASSLASRGQDGYTF. The chain employs TRBV5-1 and TRBJ1-2; D ambiguous. V lost 0 bases and J lost 6, with 15 bases in between. Germline V gives CDR1 SGHRS, CDR2 YFSETQ. This CDR3 spans 15 amino acids.

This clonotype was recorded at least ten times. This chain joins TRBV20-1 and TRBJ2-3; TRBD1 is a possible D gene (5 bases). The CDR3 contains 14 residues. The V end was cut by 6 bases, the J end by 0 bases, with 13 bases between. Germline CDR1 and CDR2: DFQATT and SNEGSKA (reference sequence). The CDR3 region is CSAERTRSTDTQYF. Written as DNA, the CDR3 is TGCAGTGCAGAAAGGACACGGAGCACAGATACGCAGTATTTT.

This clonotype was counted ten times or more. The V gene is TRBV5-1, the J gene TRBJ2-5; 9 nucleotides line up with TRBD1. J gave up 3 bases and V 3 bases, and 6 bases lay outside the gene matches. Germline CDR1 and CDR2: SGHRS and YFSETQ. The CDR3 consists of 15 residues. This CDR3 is CASSWGTGPEETQYF. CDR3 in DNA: TGCGCCAGCAGCTGGGGGACAGGGCCCGAAGAGACCCAGTACTTC.

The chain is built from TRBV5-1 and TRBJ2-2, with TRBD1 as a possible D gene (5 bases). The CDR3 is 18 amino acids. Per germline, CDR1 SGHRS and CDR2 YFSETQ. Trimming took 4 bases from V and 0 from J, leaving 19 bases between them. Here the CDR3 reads CASSPDRRLRANTGELFF. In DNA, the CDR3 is TGCGCCAGCAGCCCCGACAGACGGCTTCGCGCGAACACCGGGGAGCTGTTTTTT.

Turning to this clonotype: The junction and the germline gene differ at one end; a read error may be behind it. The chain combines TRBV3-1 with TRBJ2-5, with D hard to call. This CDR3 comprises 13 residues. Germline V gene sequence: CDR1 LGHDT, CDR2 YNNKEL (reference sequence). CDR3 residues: CASSKEPLGTQYF. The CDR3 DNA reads TGTGCCAGCAGCAAAGAACCACTTGGGACCCAGTACTTC.

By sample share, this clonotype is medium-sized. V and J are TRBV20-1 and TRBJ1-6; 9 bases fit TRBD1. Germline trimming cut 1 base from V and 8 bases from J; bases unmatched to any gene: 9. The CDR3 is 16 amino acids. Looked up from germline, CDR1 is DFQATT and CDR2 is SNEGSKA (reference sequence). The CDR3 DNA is TGCAGTGCTAGAGTTCTGGACAGGGGTGATGATTCACCCCTCCACTTT. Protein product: CSARVLDRGDDSPLHF.

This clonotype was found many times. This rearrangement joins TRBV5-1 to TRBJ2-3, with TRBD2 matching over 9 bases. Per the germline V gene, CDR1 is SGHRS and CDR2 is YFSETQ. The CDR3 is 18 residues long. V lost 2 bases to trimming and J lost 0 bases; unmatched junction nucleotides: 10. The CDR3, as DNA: TGCGCCAGCAGCTTCGCTGGCGGGAGGGCGCCTAGCACAGATACGCAGTATTTT. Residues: CASSFAGGRAPSTDTQYF.

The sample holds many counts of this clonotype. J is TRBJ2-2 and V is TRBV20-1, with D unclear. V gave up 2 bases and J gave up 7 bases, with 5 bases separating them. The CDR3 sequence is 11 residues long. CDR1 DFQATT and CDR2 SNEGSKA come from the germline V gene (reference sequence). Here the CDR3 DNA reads TGCAGTGCTAGAAGAATCGGGGAGCTGTTTTTT. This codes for CSARRIGELFF.

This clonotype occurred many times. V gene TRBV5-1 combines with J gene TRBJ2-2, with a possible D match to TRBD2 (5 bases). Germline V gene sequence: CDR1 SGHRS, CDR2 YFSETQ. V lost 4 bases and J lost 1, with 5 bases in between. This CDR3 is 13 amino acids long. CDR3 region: CASSRENTGELFF. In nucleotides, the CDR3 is TGCGCCAGCAGCCGGGAGAACACCGGGGAGCTGTTTTTT.

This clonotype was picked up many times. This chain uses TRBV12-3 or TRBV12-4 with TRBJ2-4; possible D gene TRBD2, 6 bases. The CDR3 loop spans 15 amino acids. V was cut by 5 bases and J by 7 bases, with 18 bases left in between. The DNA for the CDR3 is TGTGCCAGCAGTACCACTGGGGGGTTCGGGAACATTCAGTACTTC. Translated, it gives CASSTTGGFGNIQYF.

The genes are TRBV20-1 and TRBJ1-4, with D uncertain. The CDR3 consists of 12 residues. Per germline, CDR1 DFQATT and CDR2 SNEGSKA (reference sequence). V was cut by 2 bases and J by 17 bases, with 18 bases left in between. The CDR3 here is CSARPENEKIFF. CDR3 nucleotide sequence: TGCAGTGCTAGACCAGAGAATGAAAAAATATTTTTT.